The 15 T cell receptor beta chains presented below share a single source sample, sequenced in a study of shared clonotypes between healthy human individuals. TCRdb's copy holds only in-frame clones and misses some; the assay was immunoSEQ multiplex PCR. This sample has more than 2,000,000 clones; over 85% occur once, and the top ten carry about 0.13%. The sample consisted of naive CD4+ T cells sorted from blood. Noted subset: CD45RA+ positively selected. The receptors stem from a man between 18 and 35 years old in good health.

The CDR3 DNA reads TGTGCCAGCAGAGGGACAGGGGACACCGGGGAGCTGTTTTTT. Its translation is CASRGTGDTGELFF. The J gene is TRBJ2-2, the V gene TRBV11-2; TRBD1 agrees at 10 bases. V lost 6 bases to trimming and J lost 3 bases; unmatched junction nucleotides: 1. The CDR3 runs 14 residues. In germline, CDR1 is SGHAT, CDR2 FQNNGV.

This clone was found a few times. V and J are TRBV10-3 and TRBJ1-6; 7 bases fit TRBD1. CDR3 size: 13 residues. Trimming cost V 6 bases and J 7 bases; bases outside gene matches: 3. In germline, CDR1 is ENHRY, CDR2 SYGVKD. The CDR3 region is CAIRGQPNSPLHF. The CDR3 DNA is TGTGCCATCAGGGGACAGCCCAATTCACCCCTCCACTTT.

The rearrangement uses TRBV25-1 and TRBJ1-4; D is perhaps TRBD1 (5 bases). This CDR3 is 13 amino acids long. CDR1 is MGHDK and CDR2 is SYGVNS in the germline V gene. V was cut by 6 bases and J by 3 bases, with 8 bases left in between. The CDR3 region is CASRGVPNEKLFF. The CDR3 region has the DNA TGTGCCAGCAGGGGGGTACCTAATGAAAAACTGTTTTTT.

In regard to this clone: Other nucleotide sequences in the sample specify the same CDR3. The chain is built from TRBV6-1 and TRBJ1-5; D is uncertain. The CDR3 sequence is 14 residues long. Looked up from germline, CDR1 is MNHNS and CDR2 is SASEGT. V shed 3 bases and J shed 3 bases, with 9 bases lying between them. CDR3 sequence reads: CASSEGRVNQPQHF. The CDR3 region has the DNA TGTGCCAGCAGTGAGGGTAGGGTCAATCAGCCCCAGCATTTT.

The chain recombines TRBV5-6 with TRBJ2-7; perhaps TRBD1 as D (6 bases). The V and J ends lost 1 base and 2 bases respectively, with 13 bases between them. Germline V gene sequence: CDR1 SGHDT, CDR2 YYEEEE. This CDR3 has 15 amino acids. The CDR3 loop reads CASSLQGKGTYEQYF. The CDR3 coding sequence is TGTGCCAGCAGCTTGCAGGGGAAAGGGACCTACGAGCAGTACTTC. The entire variable domain, with the rest obtained from reference TRBV5-6 and TRBJ2-7, is as follows: DAGVTQSPTHLIKTRGQQVTLRCSPKSGHDTVSWYQQALGQGPQFIFQYYEEEERQRGNFPDRFSGHQFPNYSSELNVNALLLGDSALYLCASSLQGKGTYEQYFGPGTRLTVT.

This chain uses TRBV30 with TRBJ1-3; weak D call: TRBD1 (5 bases). The CDR3 is 17 amino acids. Germline V gene sequence: CDR1 GTSNPN, CDR2 SVGIG (reference sequence). Trimming stripped 4 bases from V and 1 base from J, with 20 bases between. CDR3 nucleotides: TGTGCCTGGATTGGTCGCCTTGCAGGGAGTTCTGGAAACACCATATATTTT. This codes for CAWIGRLAGSSGNTIYF.

The chain links TRBV30 to TRBJ2-7; no clear D. V dropped 5 bases and J dropped 1 base, with 12 bases sitting between them. Germline values: CDR1 GTSNPN, CDR2 SVGIG (reference sequence). This CDR3 contains 13 residues. CDR3 DNA: TGTGCCTGGTCCCGTGGGTATTCCTACGAGCAGTACTTC. As protein: CAWSRGYSYEQYF.

This clone was observed a few times. The genes are TRBV7-9 and TRBJ2-4; D is uncertain. The CDR3 totals 13 residues. Germline loops: CDR1 SEHNR, CDR2 FQNEAQ (reference sequence). The germline V and J ends were trimmed by 5 bases and 0 bases, with 5 bases remaining between them. The CDR3 DNA sequence: TGTGCCAGCAGCCCCTTAGCCAAAAACATTCAGTACTTC. It is translated as CASSPLAKNIQYF.

The chain has TRBV30 and TRBJ1-5; D gene uncertain. CDR1 and CDR2 (germline): GTSNPN, SVGIG (reference sequence). The CDR3 covers 14 residues. V lost 3 bases to trimming and J lost 0 bases, with 9 bases between them. CDR3 amino acids: CAWRDSYSNQPQHF. The CDR3 nucleotides read TGTGCCTGGAGGGACTCTTATAGCAATCAGCCCCAGCATTTT.

This clone appeared a single time. The V call is TRBV29-1, the J call TRBJ2-3, with 7 bases aligning to TRBD2. Germline trimming cut 4 bases from V and 4 bases from J; bases unmatched to any gene: 8. Per the germline V gene, CDR1 is SQVTM and CDR2 is ANQGSEA. This CDR3 spans 14 amino acids. The DNA for the CDR3 is TGCAGCGTTGTTTCCCCTAGCGGCGCAGATACGCAGTATTTT. As protein: CSVVSPSGADTQYF.

The chain couples TRBV5-7 to TRBJ2-1, with 10 bases fitting TRBD2. TRBV5-7 is assigned to the ORF class and has an uncertain function. J gave up 7 bases and V 5 bases, and 9 bases lay outside the gene matches. The CDR3 sequence is 15 residues long. The CDR3 here is CASSSSGGAKNEQFF. CDR3 DNA: TGTGCCAGCAGTTCCAGCGGGGGGGCCAAGAATGAGCAGTTCTTC.

This rearrangement joins TRBV2 to TRBJ2-2, with D hard to call. Trimming shortened V by 5 bases and J by 5 bases, and 9 bases separated the two germline ends. Germline assignment: CDR1 SNHLY and CDR2 FYNNEI. This CDR3 comprises 13 residues. The CDR3 protein is CASSSRWTGELFF. The CDR3 bases are TGTGCCAGCAGTTCTCGTTGGACCGGGGAGCTGTTTTTT.

The chain recombines TRBV6-5 with TRBJ2-7, with 11 bases identical to TRBD2. Germline-derived CDR1 and CDR2 are MNHEY and SVGAGI. The J segment lost 1 base and the V segment lost 6 bases, leaving 5 bases of the junction unmatched. This CDR3 is built from 15 residues. In DNA form, the CDR3 reads TGTGCCAGCAGCAAGGGACTAGCGGTTTCCTACGAGCAGTACTTC. As protein: CASSKGLAVSYEQYF.

This chain connects TRBV6-4 to TRBJ2-1; the D is unclear. The CDR3 loop spans 18 amino acids. Trimming stripped 8 bases from V and 6 bases from J, with 29 bases between. The germline V gene has CDR1 MRHNA and CDR2 SNTAGT. CDR3 in amino acids: CASVGEVSAADAINEQFF. The CDR3 nucleotides are TGTGCCAGCGTTGGTGAGGTATCCGCCGCCGATGCGATCAATGAGCAGTTCTTC.

The chain is built from TRBV5-1 and TRBJ1-4; 7 bases line up with TRBD1. Per germline, CDR1 SGHRS and CDR2 YFSETQ. The CDR3 consists of 14 residues. J lost 7 bases, V lost 3 bases, and 6 bases had no gene match. DNA for the CDR3: TGCGCCAGCAGCTATCAGGGGGAGGGTGAAAAACTGTTTTTT. Translated: CASSYQGEGEKLFF.